The next 10 T cell receptor beta chains were all read from a single sample in a study of vaccination and CD4 T cells after COVID-19. Sequence data for DNA of cultured CD4+ T cells were generated by the Oncomine TCR Beta short-read assay. TCRdb independently ran MiXCR on the PCR reads; one entry per CDR3 protein. The sample gives roughly 20,000 distinct CDR3 sequences, around two fifths of which show up once; 9% to 10% is in the top ten. Which antigens these TCRs recognize remains unknown. The time point was: late sampling 161 to 241 days after vaccination in three convalescent patients. This sample's treatment: roughly 11-day PBMC culture with coronavirus spike peptide pools or control peptides (ViraFEST assay). The sample here was CD4+ T cells from blood, cultured in vitro, taken about 7 months after SARS-CoV-2 vaccination. The receptor set was obtained from a human donor who had recovered from COVID-19.

The chain is built from TRBV19 and TRBJ2-2; 10 nucleotides align to TRBD1. Losses at the gene ends were 11 bases for V and 6 bases for J; bases not matched to a gene: 9. Germline CDR1 is LNHDA and CDR2 is SQIVND (reference sequence). The CDR3 covers 14 residues. The CDR3 loop reads CACRDRGLPGELFF. CDR3 sequence (DNA): TGTGCCTGCCGGGACAGGGGATTACCCGGGGAGCTGTTTTTT.

This chain connects TRBV7-9 to TRBJ1-1, with D perhaps TRBD1 (5 bases). The CDR3 sequence is 14 residues long. V dropped 4 bases and J dropped 5 bases, with 14 bases sitting between them. The germline V gene has CDR1 SEHNR and CDR2 FQNEAQ (reference sequence). The CDR3 loop is CASSSQTRGTEAFF. As DNA, the CDR3 is TGTGCCAGCAGCTCCCAAACGCGGGGGACTGAAGCTTTCTTT.

The chain is built from TRBV6-2 or TRBV6-3 and TRBJ2-6, with D uncertain. V lost 10 bases and J lost 2, with 9 bases in between. The CDR3 extends over 13 amino acids. Germline CDR1 and CDR2: MNHEY and SVGEGT. Here the CDR3 reads CATGPAGANVLTF. The CDR3 coding sequence is TGTGCCACAGGCCCGGCTGGGGCCAACGTCCTGACTTTC.

V usage is TRBV10-3 and J usage is TRBJ2-7; D is uncertain. This CDR3 has 12 residues. Germline V gives CDR1 ENHRY, CDR2 SYGVKD. The V and J ends lost 3 bases and 3 bases respectively, with 6 bases between them. The CDR3 loop is CAISDFGYEQYF. As DNA, the CDR3 is TGTGCCATCAGTGATTTTGGCTACGAGCAGTACTTC.

This clonotype was picked up a small number of times. The chain recombines TRBV27 with TRBJ2-7; 8 bases fit TRBD1. J lost 4 bases, V lost 5 bases, and 13 bases had no gene match. CDR3 length: 16 amino acids. The germline V gene encodes CDR1 MNHEY and CDR2 SMNVEV (reference sequence). CDR3 amino acids: CASSRRAPGQDYEQYF. The DNA of the CDR3 is TGTGCCAGCAGTCGAAGAGCCCCGGGACAGGATTACGAGCAGTACTTC.

This rearrangement joins TRBV27 to TRBJ2-7; D gene uncertain. This CDR3 spans 16 amino acids. With 5 bases removed from V and 0 bases from J, the gap between germline ends came to 17 bases. CDR1 and CDR2 (germline): MNHEY, SMNVEV (reference sequence). This CDR3 is CASSPSRPELSYEQYF. The CDR3 nucleotides read TGTGCCAGCAGTCCCTCACGCCCGGAACTCTCCTACGAGCAGTACTTC.

The chain joins TRBV6-2 or TRBV6-3 to TRBJ1-1; D might be TRBD1 (5 bases). V was cut by 2 bases and J by 8 bases, with 18 bases left in between. Germline CDR1 and CDR2: MNHEY and SVGEGT. This CDR3 spans 15 amino acids. In DNA, the CDR3 is TGTGCCAGCAGTTACCAGGGACCAACGGGCACCGAAGCTTTCTTT. This codes for CASSYQGPTGTEAFF.

The chain combines TRBV6-1 with TRBJ1-6, with TRBD1 as a possible D gene (5 bases). Per the germline V gene, CDR1 is MNHNS and CDR2 is SASEGT. There are 14 residues in the CDR3. Trimming removed 7 bases at V and 7 bases at J, with 14 bases between. The CDR3 protein is CASKGAVGNSPLHF. The CDR3 DNA is TGTGCCAGCAAAGGGGCGGTGGGGAATTCACCCCTCCACTTT.

This clonotype was counted between two and nine times. This chain connects TRBV28 to TRBJ1-2; a possible D gene is TRBD1 (5 bases). The CDR3 loop spans 12 amino acids. V lost 4 bases to trimming and J lost 4 bases, with 7 bases between them. Looked up from germline, CDR1 is MDHEN and CDR2 is SYDVKM. The CDR3, as DNA: TGTGCCAGCAGTTCAGGGTTCTATGGCTACACCTTC. Its protein is CASSSGFYGYTF.

This clonotype was picked up a small number of times. The chain employs TRBV20-1 and TRBJ2-5; 8 bases agree with TRBD1. The V and J ends lost 5 bases and 2 bases, in that order; junction bases with no gene match: 1. The CDR3 is 12 residues long. CDR1 is DFQATT, CDR2 SNEGSKA, per germline (reference sequence). CDR3 bases: TGCAGTGCTTACAGGGGGCAAGAGACCCAGTACTTC. This translates into CSAYRGQETQYF.